This entry lists 20 T cell receptor beta chains sequenced from one sample in a study of beta chain features in type 1 diabetes. Study-level points and caveats: The study found moderately but significantly shorter TCRB CDR3s in all four CD4+ subsets of Type 1 diabetes patients.

Reverse transcribing all isolated RNA meant expressed TCRB transcripts were sequenced. Assay: immunoSEQ multiplex PCR; the TCRdb copy retains only in-frame clones and omits some. The table shows 120,000 to 150,000 clones, with about 13% occurring only once. Their specific antigens are unknown. Sequenced sample: central memory CD4+ T cells from blood. The receptors originated from a man between 18 and 29 years old with type 1 diabetes.

This clone was seen a few times. This chain uses TRBV5-1 with TRBJ2-3; 9 bases fit TRBD1. The trim removed 4 bases at V and 4 bases at J, leaving 4 bases unmatched. The CDR3 sequence is 14 residues long. CDR1 and CDR2 from the germline V gene are SGHRS and YFSETQ. The CDR3 DNA sequence: TGCGCCAGCAGCCCGGGACAGGGTTCAGATACGCAGTATTTT. Protein product: CASSPGQGSDTQYF. The variable domain in full, completed from reference TRBV5-1 and TRBJ2-3, reads KAGVTQTPRYLIKTRGQQVTLSCSPISGHRSVSWYQQTPGQGLQFLFEYFSETQRNKGNFPGRFSGRQFSNSRSEMNVSTLELGDSALYLCASSPGQGSDTQYFGPGTRLTVL.

This chain joins TRBV19 and TRBJ2-7, with TRBD1 matching over 7 bases. The CDR3 has 16 amino acids. V was pared by 3 bases and J by 10 bases, with 18 bases of the junction left unmatched. Germline CDR1 is LNHDA and CDR2 is SQIVND (reference sequence). The CDR3 here is CASSINPGQPFQGQYF. CDR3 DNA sequence: TGTGCCAGTAGTATTAACCCGGGACAGCCTTTCCAGGGACAGTACTTC. Using reference TRBV19 and TRBJ2-7 for the parts outside the CDR3, the full variable domain is DGGITQSPKYLFRKEGQNVTLSCEQNLNHDAMYWYRQDPGQGLRLIYYSQIVNDFQKGDIAEGYSVSREKKESFPLTVTSAQKNPTAFYLCASSINPGQPFQGQYFGPGTRLTVT.

This chain joins TRBV6-1 and TRBJ2-3; 9 bases agree with TRBD1. Germline CDR1 MNHNS, CDR2 SASEGT. The CDR3 extends over 14 amino acids. V lost 7 bases and J lost 4; bases outside the gene matches: 6. CDR3 in amino acids: CASTLQGAADTQYF. For the CDR3, the DNA is TGTGCCAGCACCCTACAGGGGGCCGCAGATACGCAGTATTTT.

This clone has only a few counts. The J gene is TRBJ2-7, the V gene TRBV5-1; 8 bases line up with TRBD1. The CDR3 spans 15 residues. J lost 3 bases, V lost 3 bases, and 8 bases had no gene match. Germline V lookup: CDR1 SGHRS, CDR2 YFSETQ. CDR3 residues: CASSSWTGPLYEQYF. Here the CDR3 DNA reads TGCGCCAGCAGCTCCTGGACAGGGCCACTCTACGAGCAGTACTTC.

This chain links TRBV4-2 with TRBJ1-6, with 7 nucleotides matching TRBD1. Unmatched junction bases numbered 1, after V lost 1 base and J lost 7 bases. This CDR3 region has 14 residues. Germline CDR1 reads LGHNA; CDR2 reads YNFKEQ. In DNA form, the CDR3 reads TGTGCCAGCAGCCAAGGACAGGGAAATTCACCCCTCCACTTT. Its translation is CASSQGQGNSPLHF.

This clone was seen a few times. This rearrangement joins TRBV7-3 to TRBJ1-1; D unclear. With 3 bases removed from V and 8 bases from J, the gap between germline ends came to 10 bases. The CDR3 is 12 residues long. Looked up from germline, CDR1 is SGHTA and CDR2 is FQGTGA. This CDR3 reads CASSFIGEEAFF. CDR3 in DNA: TGTGCCAGCAGCTTTATCGGGGAGGAAGCTTTCTTT.

This clone came up a few times. The chain employs TRBV5-4 and TRBJ2-6; TRBD1 matches at 11 bases. Germline trimming cut 3 bases from V and 2 bases from J; bases unmatched to any gene: 1. There are 16 residues in the CDR3. The germline CDR1 and CDR2 sequences are SGHNT and YYREEE (reference sequence). The CDR3 spells CASSWTGGPGANVLTF. For the CDR3, the DNA is TGTGCCAGCAGCTGGACAGGGGGCCCTGGGGCCAACGTCCTGACTTTC.

The chain is built from TRBV30 and TRBJ2-5; D remains ambiguous. The germline V gene encodes CDR1 GTSNPN and CDR2 SVGIG (reference sequence). V lost 5 bases to trimming and J lost 7 bases, with 17 bases between them. This CDR3 has 13 residues. The CDR3 sequence: CAWVPSLWGTQYF. In DNA form, the CDR3 reads TGTGCCTGGGTTCCATCGCTTTGGGGGACCCAGTACTTC. The variable domain in full, with the rest retrieved from reference TRBV30 and TRBJ2-5, is SQTIHQWPATLVQPVGSPLSLECTVEGTSNPNLYWYRQAAGRGLQLLFYSVGIGQISSEVPQNLSASRPQDRQFILSSKKLLLSDSGFYLCAWVPSLWGTQYFGPGTRLLVL.

The rearrangement links TRBV7-9 to TRBJ1-1; 9 positions agree with TRBD1. V was clipped by 5 bases and J by 8 bases; unmatched bases: 6. The CDR3 has 13 amino acids. CDR1 is SEHNR and CDR2 is FQNEAQ in the germline V gene (reference sequence). The CDR3 spells CASSPGTGREAFF. The DNA of the CDR3 is TGTGCCAGCAGCCCGGGGACAGGGAGGGAAGCTTTCTTT.

The chain is built from TRBV5-5 and TRBJ1-3; D unclear. The V and J ends lost 4 bases and 0 bases respectively, with 14 bases between them. Germline V gives CDR1 SGHKS, CDR2 YYEKEE (reference sequence). CDR3 length equals 16 residues. DNA of the CDR3: TGTGCCAGCAGCCCACTTATGGCAGTCTCTGGAAACACCATATATTTT. Translating gives CASSPLMAVSGNTIYF.

The chain joins TRBV7-8 to TRBJ1-6, with 7 nucleotides matching TRBD1. The CDR3 contains 15 residues. Per the germline V gene, CDR1 is SGHVS and CDR2 is FQNEAQ. Unmatched junction bases numbered 10, after V lost 5 bases and J lost 9 bases. CDR3 in amino acids: CASSPQGQFGSPLHF. CDR3 DNA: TGTGCCAGCAGCCCGCAGGGACAGTTTGGTTCACCCCTCCACTTT.

This clone occurred a few times. This chain joins TRBV6-6 and TRBJ1-3, with a weak D call TRBD1 (6 bases). Germline assignment: CDR1 MNHNY and CDR2 SVGAGI (reference sequence). CDR3 size: 15 residues. With 6 bases removed from V and 3 bases from J, the gap between germline ends came to 15 bases. CDR3 in DNA: TGTGCCAGCAGACAACAGGGAAGAAATGGAAACACCATATATTTT. This gives the protein CASRQQGRNGNTIYF.

The chain is built from TRBV27 and TRBJ2-5, with 10 bases lining up with TRBD1. J gave up 1 base and V 5 bases, and 19 bases lay outside the gene matches. Per the germline V gene, CDR1 is MNHEY and CDR2 is SMNVEV (reference sequence). CDR3 size: 20 residues. The CDR3 region is CASSLRGGDRGPVVQETQYF. The CDR3 DNA reads as TGTGCCAGCAGTCTGCGTGGCGGGGACAGGGGCCCAGTGGTCCAAGAGACCCAGTACTTC.

This chain uses TRBV4-2 with TRBJ1-2; D is unresolved. Germline V gene sequence: CDR1 LGHNA, CDR2 YNFKEQ. The CDR3 has 16 residues. Trimming cost V 0 bases and J 6 bases, with 17 bases left between them. The DNA of the CDR3 is TGTGCCAGCAGCCAAGATCTCATTGGCGGATCCGATGGCTACACCTTC. This sequence encodes CASSQDLIGGSDGYTF.

The gene calls are TRBV9 and TRBJ2-2; D possibly matches TRBD1 or TRBD2 (7 bases each). The V end was cut by 4 bases, the J end by 4 bases, with 20 bases between. CDR1 and CDR2 (germline): SGDLS, YYNGEE. The CDR3 spans 17 residues. CDR3 nucleotides: TGTGCCAGCAGCTCCACGGGGAGGGGGCTTGGCACCGGGGAGCTGTTTTTT. It yields the protein CASSSTGRGLGTGELFF.

This chain joins TRBV19 and TRBJ1-2, with a weak D call TRBD1 (5 bases). CDR1 is LNHDA and CDR2 is SQIVND in the germline V gene (reference sequence). CDR3 length: 12 amino acids. V was trimmed by 9 bases and J by 4 bases, leaving 12 bases between them. As DNA, the CDR3 is TGTGCCAGGGGGCGGGACGCCTATGGCTACACCTTC. Its protein is CARGRDAYGYTF.

The V call is TRBV4-2, the J call TRBJ2-1; D is perhaps TRBD1 (6 bases). Trimming shortened V by 4 bases and J by 2 bases, and 15 bases separated the two germline ends. Germline V lookup: CDR1 LGHNA, CDR2 YNFKEQ. CDR3 length equals 16 residues. CDR3 residues: CASSLVTGSTYNEQFF. The CDR3 bases are TGTGCCAGCAGCCTTGTAACAGGGAGTACCTACAATGAGCAGTTCTTC.

This clone was counted only a few times. Other DNA variants within this sample encode the same CDR3. The CDR3 nucleotides read TGTGCCTGGAGTGTTGGGGGAAACACCATATATTTT. This translates into CAWSVGGNTIYF. This chain uses TRBV30 with TRBJ1-3, with no clear D. V was pared by 0 bases and J by 4 bases, with 4 bases between. The V gene's germline CDR1 is GTSNPN and CDR2 SVGIG (reference sequence). The CDR3 has 12 residues. Full variable domain (outside the CDR3, taken from reference TRBV30 and TRBJ1-3): SQTIHQWPATLVQPVGSPLSLECTVEGTSNPNLYWYRQAAGRGLQLLFYSVGIGQISSEVPQNLSASRPQDRQFILSSKKLLLSDSGFYLCAWSVGGNTIYFGEGSWLTVV.

This clone came up a few times. The chain combines TRBV28 with TRBJ1-6; D is perhaps TRBD1 (6 bases). Germline V gene lookup returns CDR1 MDHEN and CDR2 SYDVKM. This CDR3 has 16 residues. Trimming pared 1 base from V and 6 bases from J, leaving 13 bases between. The CDR3 is CASSLFRGSGNSPLHF. The CDR3 DNA is TGTGCCAGCAGTTTATTTAGGGGGTCAGGTAATTCACCCCTCCACTTT. Based on the CDR3 plus reference TRBV28 and TRBJ1-6, the full variable domain is DVKVTQSSRYLVKRTGEKVFLECVQDMDHENMFWYRQDPGLGLRLIYFSYDVKMKEKGDIPEGYSVSREKKERFSLILESASTNQTSMYLCASSLFRGSGNSPLHFGNGTRLTVT.

This clone was observed a few times. J is TRBJ1-1 and V is TRBV18, with D unclear. V lost 2 bases and J lost 0, with 10 bases in between. In germline, CDR1 is KGHSH, CDR2 LQKENI. The CDR3 is 15 amino acids. The CDR3, as DNA: TGTGCCAGCTCACCAGACCAGACCCTGAACACTGAAGCTTTCTTT. Its translation: CASSPDQTLNTEAFF.